Listed below are T cell receptor beta chains from one sample, sequenced in a study of identical twins. One entry per CDR3 protein, called by TCRdb with MiXCR from the 5' RACE reads. The table records roughly 700,000 distinct CDR3 sequences, 8.5% to 9.5% of them present only once. These same data were also listed under a study on yellow fever vaccine responses in identical twins.

Sequenced: PBMCs. The receptors originated from a woman younger than 30 in good health. CDR3s include the opening cysteine and the closing phenylalanine or tryptophan. The order of the fields is D gene, clone size, J gene, V gene, CDR3 protein, CDR3 DNA. The D gene is left open where the match is weak. A clone size is listed for some rows: how often the clone was seen (once, few, many), or a class if it is expanded.

D gene: TRBD2
clone size: few
J gene: TRBJ2-1
V gene: TRBV7-2
CDR3 protein: CASRRTSGKVNEQFF
CDR3 DNA: TGTGCCAGCAGACGGACTAGCGGGAAGGTCAATGAGCAGTTCTTC

D gene: .
clone size: few
J gene: TRBJ2-4
V gene: TRBV2
CDR3 protein: CASRNQGQPLGGIQYF
CDR3 DNA: TGTGCCAGCCGGAACCAGGGACAGCCTTTGGGAGGCATTCAGTACTTC

D gene: TRBD1
clone size: .
J gene: TRBJ2-2
V gene: TRBV6-1
CDR3 protein: CASRTDRVAGELFF
CDR3 DNA: TGTGCCAGCAGAACGGACAGGGTTGCCGGGGAGCTGTTTTTT

D gene: TRBD1
clone size: many
J gene: TRBJ2-5
V gene: TRBV4-2
CDR3 protein: CASRDGTGVKGTQETQYF
CDR3 DNA: TGTGCCAGCAGGGACGGGACAGGGGTTAAGGGGACCCAAGAGACCCAGTACTTC

D gene: .
clone size: few
J gene: TRBJ1-2
V gene: TRBV12-3/TRBV12-4
CDR3 protein: CASTAFRDINYGYTF
CDR3 DNA: TGTGCCAGCACCGCGTTTCGGGACATTAACTATGGCTACACCTTC

D gene: TRBD1
clone size: many
J gene: TRBJ2-5
V gene: TRBV20-1
CDR3 protein: CSTAVRTGQETQYF
CDR3 DNA: TGCAGTACCGCGGTCAGGACAGGGCAAGAGACCCAGTACTTC

D gene: .
clone size: few
J gene: TRBJ2-7
V gene: TRBV12-3/TRBV12-4
CDR3 protein: CASSLAHLMLYEQYF
CDR3 DNA: TGTGCCAGCAGTTTAGCCCACTTAATGCTCTACGAGCAGTACTTC

D gene: TRBD1
clone size: few
J gene: TRBJ2-3
V gene: TRBV5-1
CDR3 protein: CASALGQGATTDTQYF
CDR3 DNA: TGCGCCAGCGCCCTCGGACAGGGGGCGACCACAGATACGCAGTATTTT

D gene: .
clone size: many
J gene: TRBJ2-7
V gene: TRBV5-1
CDR3 protein: CASSSTTAGYEQYF
CDR3 DNA: TGCGCCAGCAGCAGTACGACAGCGGGCTACGAGCAGTACTTC

D gene: .
clone size: few
J gene: TRBJ2-7
V gene: TRBV20-1
CDR3 protein: CSARRTDYEQYF
CDR3 DNA: TGCAGTGCTAGGCGGACAGACTACGAGCAGTACTTC

D gene: .
clone size: few
J gene: TRBJ2-6
V gene: TRBV18
CDR3 protein: CASSPTGPGNGTFSSGANVLTF
CDR3 DNA: TGTGCCAGCTCACCAACGGGGCCCGGAAACGGGACATTCAGCTCTGGGGCCAACGTCCTGACTTTC

D gene: TRBD1
clone size: .
J gene: TRBJ1-4
V gene: TRBV29-1
CDR3 protein: CSVDSRGDEKLFF
CDR3 DNA: TGCAGCGTTGACTCCAGGGGGGACGAAAAACTGTTTTTT

D gene: .
clone size: few
J gene: TRBJ2-2
V gene: TRBV4-2
CDR3 protein: CASSQGPSSGGELFF
CDR3 DNA: TGTGCCAGCAGCCAAGGACCCAGCTCAGGCGGGGAGCTGTTTTTT

D gene: TRBD1
clone size: .
J gene: TRBJ2-5
V gene: TRBV14
CDR3 protein: CASSLWDRGETQYF
CDR3 DNA: TGTGCCAGCAGCCTTTGGGACAGGGGAGAGACCCAGTACTTC

D gene: .
clone size: many
J gene: TRBJ2-1
V gene: TRBV5-1
CDR3 protein: CASSLRGGLNEQFF
CDR3 DNA: TGCGCCAGCAGCTTGAGGGGGGGCCTTAATGAGCAGTTCTTC

D gene: TRBD1
clone size: many
J gene: TRBJ1-1
V gene: TRBV5-1
CDR3 protein: CASTRSGTANTEAFF
CDR3 DNA: TGCGCCAGCACCCGATCGGGGACAGCGAACACTGAAGCTTTCTTT

D gene: TRBD1
clone size: many
J gene: TRBJ2-7
V gene: TRBV20-1
CDR3 protein: CSARTGARYEQYF
CDR3 DNA: TGCAGTGCAAGGACAGGCGCACGGTACGAGCAGTACTTC

D gene: TRBD1
clone size: few
J gene: TRBJ1-1
V gene: TRBV12-3/TRBV12-4
CDR3 protein: CASSPSDRRNTEAFF
CDR3 DNA: TGTGCCAGCAGCCCCTCGGACAGGCGGAACACTGAAGCTTTCTTT

D gene: .
clone size: many
J gene: TRBJ2-3
V gene: TRBV5-1
CDR3 protein: CASSLDTRSSTDTQYF
CDR3 DNA: TGCGCCAGCAGCTTGGACACCCGATCTAGCACAGATACGCAGTATTTT

D gene: .
clone size: .
J gene: TRBJ2-3
V gene: TRBV6-2/TRBV6-3
CDR3 protein: CASAWGGTSTDTQYF
CDR3 DNA: TGTGCCAGCGCTTGGGGCGGGACTTCCACAGATACGCAGTATTTT